Listed here are 32 T cell receptor beta chains from one sample, sequenced in a study of cytomegalovirus exposure and HLA in healthy donors. The method was immunoSEQ multiplex PCR; TCRdb's version includes in-frame clones alone and lacks a portion of them. The data hold 60,000 to 80,000 clones, with about 94% observed a single time. The material sequenced was PBMCs. These receptor sequences come from a young woman in good health and CMV-seropositive.

This chain joins TRBV6-1 and TRBJ2-5; 8 bases line up with TRBD1. There are 13 residues in the CDR3. Per germline, CDR1 MNHNS and CDR2 SASEGT. The ends lost 6 bases at V and 5 bases at J; junction bases unmatched: 5. CDR3 DNA: TGTGCCAGCAGAGCCGGGACAGGTGAGACCCAGTACTTC. Translated, it gives CASRAGTGETQYF.

The chain has TRBV12-5 and TRBJ1-6, with 8 bases aligning to TRBD1. The junction had 8 bases not matched to a gene; V was cut back by 6 bases and J by 10 bases. This CDR3 has 14 residues. The germline V gene encodes CDR1 LGHNT and CDR2 FRNRAP. The CDR3 spells CASGKGTGWSPLHF. The DNA for the CDR3 is TGTGCTAGTGGCAAAGGGACAGGATGGTCACCCCTCCACTTT.

The V call is TRBV5-8, the J call TRBJ1-1, with 12 bases fitting TRBD1. The CDR3 is 17 amino acids. The junction had 6 bases not matched to a gene; V was cut back by 3 bases and J by 0 bases. Germline CDR1 and CDR2: SGHTS and YDEGEE. CDR3 DNA: TGTGCCAGCAGCTCGGGACAGGGGGCTTACCTGAACACTGAAGCTTTCTTT. Amino acid sequence: CASSSGQGAYLNTEAFF.

CDR3 nucleotides: TGTGCCAGCTCACCTGAGGATACCGGGGAGCTGTTTTTT. This encodes CASSPEDTGELFF. The rearrangement joins TRBV18 to TRBJ2-2; D remains unclear. The CDR3 is 13 residues long. Trimming took off 3 bases at V and 5 bases at J, with 7 bases between the two ends. Germline V CDR1 and CDR2: KGHSH, LQKENI.

The V call is TRBV4-1, the J call TRBJ1-3; a possible D gene is TRBD1 (6 bases). The CDR3 is made up of 15 amino acids. Germline V gene data show CDR1 as MGHRA and CDR2 as YSYEKL. The V and J ends lost 0 bases and 9 bases respectively, with 15 bases between them. The CDR3 bases are TGCGCCAGCAGCCAAGATCAAGGGGGACAAATCACCATATATTTT. Protein sequence: CASSQDQGGQITIYF.

This clone has only a few counts. The chain employs TRBV10-3 and TRBJ1-1, with 8 nucleotides matching TRBD1. The CDR3 runs to 14 residues. Germline lookup yields CDR1 ENHRY and CDR2 SYGVKD. Trimming took 4 bases from V and 10 from J; bases not matched to a gene: 11. The DNA for the CDR3 is TGTGCCATCAGTGGGGGACAGGTCGGTCGGGTAGCTTTCTTT. Protein product: CAISGGQVGRVAFF.

This rearrangement joins TRBV7-2 to TRBJ2-1; the match to TRBD2 covers 10 bases. From germline, CDR1 is SGHTA and CDR2 FQGNSA. Unmatched junction bases numbered 4, after V lost 1 base and J lost 7 bases. The CDR3 sequence is 15 residues long. The CDR3 sequence: CASSLDASGGNEQFF. The CDR3 nucleotides read TGTGCCAGCAGCTTAGACGCTAGCGGGGGTAATGAGCAGTTCTTC.

In DNA, the CDR3 is TGTGCCAGCAGTGTATCCAGCGCAGATACGCAGTATTTT. Its translation: CASSVSSADTQYF. The chain carries TRBV6-1 and TRBJ2-3; no clear D gene. The germline CDR1 and CDR2 sequences are MNHNS and SASEGT. The V end lost 4 bases, the J end lost 4 bases, and 9 bases lay between the germline ends. This CDR3 spans 13 amino acids.

The chain links TRBV30 to TRBJ1-1, with 7 nucleotides matching TRBD1. This CDR3 is built from 13 residues. Germline CDR1 reads GTSNPN; CDR2 reads SVGIG (reference sequence). V lost 4 bases and J lost 4; bases outside the gene matches: 6. The CDR3: CAWTNQGGTEAFF. For the CDR3, the DNA is TGTGCCTGGACAAACCAGGGGGGCACTGAAGCTTTCTTT.

The genes are TRBV19 and TRBJ2-1; 8 positions agree with TRBD1. Germline V lookup: CDR1 LNHDA, CDR2 SQIVND (reference sequence). J gave up 3 bases and V 5 bases, and 9 bases lay outside the gene matches. There are 16 residues in the CDR3. CDR3 DNA sequence: TGTGCCAGTAGTCCTACGAGGACAGGGTACTACAATGAGCAGTTCTTC. It codes for CASSPTRTGYYNEQFF.

This clone was seen only once. The genes are TRBV25-1 and TRBJ1-2; possibly TRBD1 for D (5 bases). The V gene's germline CDR1 is MGHDK and CDR2 SYGVNS. The CDR3 covers 15 residues. Trimming took 6 bases from V and 3 from J, leaving 17 bases between them. CDR3 nucleotide sequence: TGTGCCAGCAGCTCACGAGGGGCGGGAGACTATGGCTACACCTTC. Translating gives CASSSRGAGDYGYTF.

The rearrangement links TRBV10-2 to TRBJ2-3, with 11 bases matching TRBD1. Germline trimming cut 3 bases from V and 3 bases from J; bases unmatched to any gene: 8. Germline values: CDR1 WSHSY, CDR2 SAAADI. CDR3 length: 17 amino acids. This CDR3 is CASSDGYGTGGTDTQYF. The CDR3 DNA is TGCGCCAGCAGTGATGGCTACGGGACAGGGGGAACAGATACGCAGTATTTT.

The rearrangement uses TRBV7-9 and TRBJ1-3; 7 bases align to TRBD1. V lost 2 bases, J lost 3 bases, and 4 bases stayed unmatched. The CDR3 has 15 amino acids. CDR1 is SEHNR, CDR2 FQNEAQ, per germline (reference sequence). CDR3 in DNA: TGTGCCAGCAGCTTAAGGGACAGTGATGGAAACACCATATATTTT. Translation: CASSLRDSDGNTIYF.

Written as DNA, the CDR3 is TGTGCCAGCAGCCCTAAAGCGACAGGCAATCAGCCCCAGCATTTT. It is translated as CASSPKATGNQPQHF. V is TRBV6-1 and J is TRBJ1-5, with D possibly matching TRBD1 (5 bases). CDR1 MNHNS and CDR2 SASEGT come from the germline V gene. With 6 bases removed from V and 2 bases from J, the gap between germline ends came to 14 bases. The CDR3 spans 15 residues.

This chain links TRBV30 with TRBJ2-7; D is possibly TRBD1 (5 bases). Trimming took 0 bases from V and 4 from J, leaving 13 bases between them. CDR1 is GTSNPN and CDR2 is SVGIG in the germline V gene (reference sequence). CDR3 size: 14 residues. The CDR3 sequence: CAWSVQTDTYEQYF. In DNA, the CDR3 is TGTGCCTGGAGTGTCCAGACAGACACGTACGAGCAGTACTTC.

The V and J genes are TRBV7-2 and TRBJ2-1, with D tentatively TRBD1 (5 bases). CDR1 and CDR2 (germline): SGHTA, FQGNSA. The CDR3 is 14 residues long. The germline V and J ends were trimmed by 5 bases and 9 bases, with 17 bases remaining between them. The CDR3 sequence is CASSPRSTRVEQFF. In DNA form, the CDR3 reads TGTGCCAGCAGCCCAAGGAGCACCAGGGTTGAGCAGTTCTTC.

The chain links TRBV11-2 to TRBJ1-3; perhaps TRBD1 as D (5 bases). Germline V gene sequence: CDR1 SGHAT, CDR2 FQNNGV. The V and J ends lost 0 bases and 0 bases respectively, with 12 bases between them. This CDR3 contains 17 residues. In DNA, the CDR3 is TGTGCCAGCAGCTTAGATTCAGACAGTTTCTCTGGAAACACCATATATTTT. This encodes CASSLDSDSFSGNTIYF.

V and J are TRBV28 and TRBJ2-5; D perhaps matches TRBD1 (7 bases). This CDR3 contains 18 residues. Trimming shortened V by 5 bases and J by 4 bases, and 26 bases separated the two germline ends. Germline CDR1 MDHEN, CDR2 SYDVKM. The chain's CDR3 is CASSAIRDSLAGRETQYF. CDR3 bases: TGTGCCAGCAGTGCTATCCGGGACAGCCTTGCGGGGAGAGAGACCCAGTACTTC. Based on the CDR3 plus reference TRBV28 and TRBJ2-5, the full variable domain is DVKVTQSSRYLVKRTGEKVFLECVQDMDHENMFWYRQDPGLGLRLIYFSYDVKMKEKGDIPEGYSVSREKKERFSLILESASTNQTSMYLCASSAIRDSLAGRETQYFGPGTRLLVL.

This sequence joins TRBV28 and TRBJ1-2; TRBD1 aligns across 7 bases. The trim removed 6 bases at V and 8 bases at J, leaving 18 bases unmatched. Germline V CDR1 and CDR2: MDHEN, SYDVKM. The CDR3 covers 16 residues. DNA of the CDR3: TGTGCCAGCAGCCTACAGGGACAGCGGTCCGGCATGGGCTACACCTTC. It translates to CASSLQGQRSGMGYTF.

The chain has TRBV18 and TRBJ1-2; 8 bases line up with TRBD1. The germline CDR1 and CDR2 sequences are KGHSH and LQKENI. There are 15 residues in the CDR3. The V segment lost 5 bases and the J segment 6 bases; nucleotides outside the gene matches: 11. The CDR3 DNA reads as TGTGCCAGCTCATTTACCCGTCAGGGGGCTGATGGCTACACCTTC. Amino acid sequence: CASSFTRQGADGYTF.

The J gene is TRBJ2-1, the V gene TRBV5-1; 7 bases align to TRBD1. V lost 4 bases to trimming and J lost 7 bases; unmatched junction nucleotides: 11. Germline V gene lookup returns CDR1 SGHRS and CDR2 YFSETQ. The CDR3 contains 15 residues. The CDR3 sequence is CASSPKPGQMNEQFF. The CDR3, as DNA: TGCGCCAGCAGCCCTAAACCGGGACAGATGAATGAGCAGTTCTTC.

The CDR3 sequence is CASSPGGPGTNIQYF. CDR3 nucleotide sequence: TGTGCCAGCTCACCCGGGGGACCGGGCACAAACATTCAGTACTTC. The chain links TRBV18 to TRBJ2-4, with D possibly matching TRBD2 (6 bases). The germline V gene encodes CDR1 KGHSH and CDR2 LQKENI. V was shortened by 3 bases and J by 6 bases, with 15 bases between the two germline ends. This CDR3 has 15 residues. The full variable domain, completed using reference TRBV18 and TRBJ2-4, is NAGVMQNPRHLVRRRGQEARLRCSPMKGHSHVYWYRQLPEEGLKFMVYLQKENIIDESGMPKERFSAEFPKEGPSILRIQQVVRGDSAAYFCASSPGGPGTNIQYFGAGTRLSVL.

The chain carries TRBV19 and TRBJ2-7, with 12 bases lining up with TRBD2. CDR1 is LNHDA, CDR2 SQIVND, per germline (reference sequence). The CDR3 is made up of 18 amino acids. V lost 6 bases, J lost 6 bases, and 18 bases stayed unmatched. CDR3 loop: CASSSVASGGAMGVEQYF. Written as DNA, the CDR3 is TGTGCCAGTAGCTCCGTGGCTAGCGGGGGGGCTATGGGCGTCGAGCAGTACTTC.

The chain couples TRBV11-2 to TRBJ2-5, with D unclear. The CDR3 loop spans 16 amino acids. Trimming cost V 1 base and J 6 bases, with 18 bases left between them. Germline V gene sequence: CDR1 SGHAT, CDR2 FQNNGV. The CDR3 DNA is TGTGCCAGCAGCTTAGCCCCTACTGGGCAAAAACAGACCCAGTACTTC. It specifies CASSLAPTGQKQTQYF.

The rearrangement joins TRBV14 to TRBJ2-2; 8 bases are shared with TRBD2. Germline-derived CDR1 and CDR2 are SGHDN and FVKESK. V lost 3 bases and J lost 5; bases outside the gene matches: 8. The CDR3 covers 16 residues. CDR3 residues: CASSHPAGVSTGELFF. In nucleotides, the CDR3 is TGTGCCAGCAGCCACCCAGCGGGAGTATCTACCGGGGAGCTGTTTTTT.

The genes are TRBV7-8 and TRBJ2-7, with TRBD1 matching over 7 bases. The CDR3 is 17 residues long. The V gene end was trimmed by 8 bases and the J gene end by 0 bases; junction bases not matched to a gene: 16. Germline V gene sequence: CDR1 SGHVS, CDR2 FQNEAQ. DNA for the CDR3: TGTGCCAGCGGGGGAGTTAAGACCAGACAGGGCTCCTACGAGCAGTACTTC. Encoded protein: CASGGVKTRQGSYEQYF.

This chain uses TRBV28 with TRBJ2-3; the D gene is possibly TRBD2 (5 bases). The CDR3 length is 14 residues. Trimming pared 6 bases from V and 2 bases from J, leaving 12 bases between. Germline lookup yields CDR1 MDHEN and CDR2 SYDVKM. As DNA, the CDR3 is TGTGCCAGCAGCCACGGACTGAACACAGATACGCAGTATTTT. Protein sequence: CASSHGLNTDTQYF. The full variable domain, its missing parts supplied by reference TRBV28 and TRBJ2-3, is DVKVTQSSRYLVKRTGEKVFLECVQDMDHENMFWYRQDPGLGLRLIYFSYDVKMKEKGDIPEGYSVSREKKERFSLILESASTNQTSMYLCASSHGLNTDTQYFGPGTRLTVL.

V and J are TRBV28 and TRBJ2-5; 16 positions agree with TRBD2. The germline gives CDR1 MDHEN, CDR2 SYDVKM. After removal of 5 bases from V and 1 base from J, the junction contained 7 bases not matched to a gene. The CDR3 is 18 amino acids. The CDR3 loop reads CASSAGLAGGKPQETQYF. In DNA form, the CDR3 reads TGTGCCAGCAGTGCGGGACTAGCGGGAGGGAAGCCCCAAGAGACCCAGTACTTC.

The chain combines TRBV9 with TRBJ1-5; TRBD1 aligns across 7 bases. From germline, CDR1 is SGDLS and CDR2 YYNGEE. The V gene end was trimmed by 0 bases and the J gene end by 4 bases; junction bases not matched to a gene: 7. The CDR3 runs 16 residues. CDR3 amino acids: CASSVEKGARNQPQHF. The CDR3 region has the DNA TGTGCCAGCAGCGTAGAAAAGGGGGCGCGTAATCAGCCCCAGCATTTT.

The chain employs TRBV2 and TRBJ1-1, with D perhaps matching TRBD1 (5 bases). The CDR3 length is 14 residues. CDR1 and CDR2 from the germline V gene are SNHLY and FYNNEI. V was clipped by 6 bases and J by 0 bases, with 11 bases between them. In DNA, the CDR3 is TGTGCCAGCAGGGCAGGGATTATGAACACTGAAGCTTTCTTT. This translates into CASRAGIMNTEAFF.

The J gene is TRBJ1-5, the V gene TRBV5-6; 7 positions agree with TRBD1. V lost 0 bases to trimming and J lost 5 bases; unmatched junction nucleotides: 2. CDR3 length: 14 amino acids. CDR1 and CDR2 (germline): SGHDT, YYEEEE. The CDR3 here is CASSLGQGYQPQHF. In DNA form, the CDR3 reads TGTGCCAGCAGCTTGGGACAGGGATATCAGCCCCAGCATTTT. The whole variable domain, filled in from reference TRBV5-6 and TRBJ1-5, reads DAGVTQSPTHLIKTRGQQVTLRCSPKSGHDTVSWYQQALGQGPQFIFQYYEEEERQRGNFPDRFSGHQFPNYSSELNVNALLLGDSALYLCASSLGQGYQPQHFGDGTRLSIL.

The rearrangement uses TRBV28 and TRBJ2-1, with D perhaps matching TRBD1 (5 bases). The germline V gene encodes CDR1 MDHEN and CDR2 SYDVKM. This CDR3 region has 15 residues. V was shortened by 3 bases and J by 4 bases, with 13 bases between the two germline ends. CDR3 DNA: TGTGCCAGCAGTTTGTTTGTAAAGGGGTACAATGAGCAGTTCTTC. It codes for CASSLFVKGYNEQFF.